This TCR beta chain was sequenced for a study of shared clonotypes between healthy human individuals. CDR1 is SGHAT, CDR2 FQNNGV, per germline. Trimming left V 3 bases short and J 5 bases short, with 5 bases between. CDR3 length: 12 residues. Across several immunoSEQ plates, the genomic DNA of each subset was split evenly. Profiling relied on immunoSEQ multiplex PCR, and the TCRdb table lists in-frame clones only, not all of them. The sample shows about 180,000 clones, roughly 93% of them seen only once. The clonotype originates from a woman aged 30 to 39 in good health. The specimen was naive CD4+ T cells sorted from blood. Subset of the sample: CD45RA+ positively selected. The chain carries TRBV11-2 and TRBJ2-1; no reliable D call. CDR3 protein: CASSFANNEQFF. CDR3 nucleotide sequence: TGTGCCAGCAGCTTTGCTAACAATGAGCAGTTCTTC. Supplemented by reference TRBV11-2 and TRBJ2-1, the full variable domain reads EAGVAQSPRYKIIEKRQSVAFWCNPISGHATLYWYQQILGQGPKLLIQFQNNGVVDDSQLPKDRFSAERLKGVDSTLKIQPAKLEDSAVYLCASSFANNEQFFGPGTRLTVL.